This TCR beta chain was sequenced in a study of cytomegalovirus exposure and HLA in healthy donors. Study-wide results and caveats: Sequencing likely produced, as an artifact, a cluster of highly shared sequence variants. The study had only CMV serostatus as immune exposure information. Earlier analysis found most TCR beta V segments productive about 87% or about 30% of the time. A later analysis associated around 17,000 TCR beta sequences with HLA alleles at a 0.05 false discovery rate.

The PCR made use of 60 Vbeta and 13 Jbeta primers. Sequencing was performed with immunoSEQ multiplex PCR; in TCRdb, only in-frame clones are kept and a portion is missing. Of about 150,000 clones in the sample, roughly four fifths are singletons; the top ten hold 4.8%. Per germline, CDR1 SGHRS and CDR2 YFSETQ. J was trimmed by 1 base and V by 0 bases; bases with no gene match: 1. The length of the CDR3 is 15 residues. Comments on this clone: The antigen remains unidentified.

This TCR derives from a man between 18 and 35 years old in good health and CMV-seronegative. The sample comprised PBMCs. The genes are TRBV5-1 and TRBJ2-5, with TRBD2 identical over 9 bases. The CDR3 region has the DNA TGCGCCAGCAGCTTGGGGGGACTAGCCCAAGAGACCCAGTACTTC. It specifies CASSLGGLAQETQYF. The entire variable domain, with the rest obtained from reference TRBV5-1 and TRBJ2-5, is as follows: KAGVTQTPRYLIKTRGQQVTLSCSPISGHRSVSWYQQTPGQGLQFLFEYFSETQRNKGNFPGRFSGRQFSNSRSEMNVSTLELGDSALYLCASSLGGLAQETQYFGPGTRLLVL.